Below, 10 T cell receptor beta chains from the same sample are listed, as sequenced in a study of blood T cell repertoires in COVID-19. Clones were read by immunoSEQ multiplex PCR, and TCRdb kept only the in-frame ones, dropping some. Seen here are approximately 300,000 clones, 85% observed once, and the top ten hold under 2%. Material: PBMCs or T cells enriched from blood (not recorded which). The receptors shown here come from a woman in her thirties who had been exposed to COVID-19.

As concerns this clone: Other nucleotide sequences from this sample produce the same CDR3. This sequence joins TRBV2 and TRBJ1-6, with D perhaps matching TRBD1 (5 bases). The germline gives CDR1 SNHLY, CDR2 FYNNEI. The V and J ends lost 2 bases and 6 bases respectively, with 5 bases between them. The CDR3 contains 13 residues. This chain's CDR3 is CASSEQGNSPLHF. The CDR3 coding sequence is TGTGCCAGCAGTGAACAGGGTAATTCACCCCTCCACTTT. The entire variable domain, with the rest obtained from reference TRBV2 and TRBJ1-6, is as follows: EPEVTQTPSHQVTQMGQEVILRCVPISNHLYFYWYRQILGQKVEFLVSFYNNEISEKSEIFDDQFSVERPDGSNFTLKIRSTKLEDSAMYFCASSEQGNSPLHFGNGTRLTVT.

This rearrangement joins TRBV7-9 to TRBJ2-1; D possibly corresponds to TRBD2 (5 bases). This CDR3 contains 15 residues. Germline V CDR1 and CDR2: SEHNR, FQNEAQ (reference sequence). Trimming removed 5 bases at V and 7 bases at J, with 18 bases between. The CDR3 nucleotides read TGTGCCAGCAGCCCGAGCGGCAGTCCGTCAAATGAGCAGTTCTTC. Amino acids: CASSPSGSPSNEQFF.

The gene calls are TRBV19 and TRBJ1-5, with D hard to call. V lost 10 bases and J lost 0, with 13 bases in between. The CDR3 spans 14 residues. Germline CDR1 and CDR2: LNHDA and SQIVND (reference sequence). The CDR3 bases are TGTGCCACCCTAGGTCGAGGTAGCAATCAGCCCCAGCATTTT. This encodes CATLGRGSNQPQHF. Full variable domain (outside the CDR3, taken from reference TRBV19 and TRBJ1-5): DGGITQSPKYLFRKEGQNVTLSCEQNLNHDAMYWYRQDPGQGLRLIYYSQIVNDFQKGDIAEGYSVSREKKESFPLTVTSAQKNPTAFYLCATLGRGSNQPQHFGDGTRLSIL.

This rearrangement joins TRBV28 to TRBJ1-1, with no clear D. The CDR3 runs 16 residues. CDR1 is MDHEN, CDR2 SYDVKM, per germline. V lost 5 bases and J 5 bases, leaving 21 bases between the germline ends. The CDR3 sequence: CASSHYLQDRLTEAFF. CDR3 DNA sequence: TGTGCCAGCAGTCATTATCTCCAGGATCGATTAACTGAAGCTTTCTTT.

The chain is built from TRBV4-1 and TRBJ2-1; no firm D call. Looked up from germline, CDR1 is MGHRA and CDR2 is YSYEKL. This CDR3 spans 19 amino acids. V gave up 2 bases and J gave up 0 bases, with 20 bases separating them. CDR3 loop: CASSQNTLRLRSSYNEQFF. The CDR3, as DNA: TGCGCCAGCAGCCAAAACACCTTGAGACTCCGAAGCTCCTACAATGAGCAGTTCTTC.

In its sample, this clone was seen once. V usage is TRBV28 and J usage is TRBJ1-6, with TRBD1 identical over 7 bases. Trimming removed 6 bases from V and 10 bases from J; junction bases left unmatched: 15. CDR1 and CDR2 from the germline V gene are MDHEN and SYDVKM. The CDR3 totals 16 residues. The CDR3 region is CASSRGQVGYQSPLHF. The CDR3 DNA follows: TGTGCCAGCAGCCGCGGACAGGTCGGGTATCAATCACCCCTCCACTTT.

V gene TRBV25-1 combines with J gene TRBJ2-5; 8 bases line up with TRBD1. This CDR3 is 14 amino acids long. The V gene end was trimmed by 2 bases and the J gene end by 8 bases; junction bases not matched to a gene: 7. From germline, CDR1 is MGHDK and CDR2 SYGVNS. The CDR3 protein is CASSEGRGLPTQYF. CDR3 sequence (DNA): TGTGCCAGCAGTGAAGGCAGGGGGCTACCTACCCAGTACTTC.

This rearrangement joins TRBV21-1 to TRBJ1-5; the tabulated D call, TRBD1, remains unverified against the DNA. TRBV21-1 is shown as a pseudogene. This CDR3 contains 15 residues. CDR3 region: CASRADRGVNQPQHF. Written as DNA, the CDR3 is TGTGCCAGCCGTGCCGACAGGGGCGTGAATCAGCCCCAGCATTTT.

This chain's CDR3 is CASIQGWTEAFF. CDR3 sequence (DNA): TGTGCCAGCATACAGGGATGGACTGAAGCTTTCTTT. The rearrangement links TRBV12-3 or TRBV12-4 to TRBJ1-1; D is perhaps TRBD1 (6 bases). With 7 bases removed from V and 5 bases from J, the gap between germline ends came to 11 bases. This CDR3 is 12 amino acids long.

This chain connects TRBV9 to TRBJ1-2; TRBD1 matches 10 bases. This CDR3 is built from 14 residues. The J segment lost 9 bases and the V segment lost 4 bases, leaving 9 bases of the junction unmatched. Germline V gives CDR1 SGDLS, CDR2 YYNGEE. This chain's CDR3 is CASSSQTGGWRYTF. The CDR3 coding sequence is TGTGCCAGCAGCTCCCAGACAGGGGGCTGGCGCTACACCTTC.